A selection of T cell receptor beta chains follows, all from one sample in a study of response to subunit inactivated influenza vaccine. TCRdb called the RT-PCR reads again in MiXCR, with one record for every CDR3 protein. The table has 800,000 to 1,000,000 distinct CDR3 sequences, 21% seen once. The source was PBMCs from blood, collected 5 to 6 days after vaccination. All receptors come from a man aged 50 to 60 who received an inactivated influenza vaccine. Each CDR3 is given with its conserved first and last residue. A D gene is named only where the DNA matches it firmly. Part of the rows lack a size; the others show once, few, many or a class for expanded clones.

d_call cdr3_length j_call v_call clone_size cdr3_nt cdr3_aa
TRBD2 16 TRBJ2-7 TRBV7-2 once TGTGCCAGCAGCTTAGCTTTGCGGGAGAGACCCTACGAGCAGTACTTC CASSLALRERPYEQYF
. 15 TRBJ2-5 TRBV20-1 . TGCAGTGCGCCCTTTGCTCAGGCCTTCCAAGAGACCCAGTACTTC CSAPFAQAFQETQYF
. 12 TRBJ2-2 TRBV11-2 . TGTGCCAGCACCCCTCTCAGGGATGGGCTGTTTTTT CASTPLRDGLFF
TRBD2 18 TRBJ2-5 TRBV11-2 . TGTGCCAGCAGCTTAGATGGATTAGCGGGAGCGGGGCGAGAGACCCAGTACTTC CASSLDGLAGAGRETQYF
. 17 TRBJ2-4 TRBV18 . TGTGCCAGCTCACCGAATTTGGCGGGAAGGACCAAAAACATTCAGTACTTC CASSPNLAGRTKNIQYF
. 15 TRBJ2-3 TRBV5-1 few TGCGCCAGCAGCTGGGGGGCCGATAGCACAGATACGCAGTATTTT CASSWGADSTDTQYF
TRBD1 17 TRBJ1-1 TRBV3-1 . TGTGCCAGCAGCCTCGGGACAGGCGGATTTATGAACACTGAAGCTTTCTTT CASSLGTGGFMNTEAFF
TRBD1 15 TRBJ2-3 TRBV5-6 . TGTGCCAGCAGCCAGCCGGGACAGGACACAGATACGCAGTATTTT CASSQPGQDTDTQYF
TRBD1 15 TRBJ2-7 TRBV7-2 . TGTGCCAGCAGCTGGAGTACAGGGGGTTCCTACGAGCAGTACTTC CASSWSTGGSYEQYF
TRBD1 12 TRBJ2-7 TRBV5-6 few TGTGCCAGCAGCTTGGGGGACAGAAACAAGTACTTC CASSLGDRNKYF
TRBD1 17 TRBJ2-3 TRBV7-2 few TGTGCCAGCAGCTCTTCAGGGGGCTATTGGGGCACAGATACGCAGTATTTT CASSSSGGYWGTDTQYF
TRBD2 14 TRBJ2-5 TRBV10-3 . TGTGCCATCAAAGGGGAGGGGTCCCAAGAGACCCAGTACTTC CAIKGEGSQETQYF
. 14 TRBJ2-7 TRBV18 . TGTGCCAGCTCACCACCAGGGCGATCCCGGGAGCAGTACTTC CASSPPGRSREQYF
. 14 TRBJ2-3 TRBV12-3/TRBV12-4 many TGTGCCAGCAGTTTTCTAGCGAAGACAGATACGCAGTATTTT CASSFLAKTDTQYF
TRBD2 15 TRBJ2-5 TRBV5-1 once TGCGCCAGCAGCTTGGAAACTTGCGGGAGGGAGACCCAGTACTTC CASSLETCGRETQYF
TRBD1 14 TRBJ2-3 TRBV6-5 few TGTGCCAGCAGTTACGCAGGGGGTGCAGATACGCAGTATTTT CASSYAGGADTQYF
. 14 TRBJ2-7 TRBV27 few TGTGCCAGCAGTTTAAGTGGGGGACTCTACGAGCAGTACTTC CASSLSGGLYEQYF
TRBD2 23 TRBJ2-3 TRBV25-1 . TGTGCCAGCAGTGCAATATACCCTTCGCGATACACACCCGGGACTAGCGGCACAGATACGCAGTATTTT CASSAIYPSRYTPGTSGTDTQYF
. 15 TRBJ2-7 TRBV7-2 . TGTGCCAGCAGCCTCGACAGCCCCAACCCCTACGAGCAGTACTTC CASSLDSPNPYEQYF
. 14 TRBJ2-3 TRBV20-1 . TGCAGTGCTAGAGTTTCAGGAACCACAGATACGCAGTATTTT CSARVSGTTDTQYF
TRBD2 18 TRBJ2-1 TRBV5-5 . TGTGCCAGCAGCTTGATGAGACTAGCGGGACCCACCGACAATGAGCAGTTCTTC CASSLMRLAGPTDNEQFF
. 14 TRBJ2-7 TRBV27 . TGTGCCAGCAGTCCCCACAGGTCTCTGTACGAGCAGTACTTC CASSPHRSLYEQYF
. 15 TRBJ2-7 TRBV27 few TGTGCCAGCAGTTTCCGCGAGACAGGCTTCTACGAGCAGTACTTC CASSFRETGFYEQYF
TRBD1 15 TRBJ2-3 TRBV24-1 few TGTGCCACCAGCATGACAGGGTTTGGCACAGATACGCAGTATTTT CATSMTGFGTDTQYF
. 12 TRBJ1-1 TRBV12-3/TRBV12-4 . TGTGCCAGCAGTTCGGACCAAAGGAGGGCTTTCTTT CASSSDQRRAFF
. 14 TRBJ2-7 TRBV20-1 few TGCAGTGCTAGTCCGGGACCCCTTAGAAACGAGCAGTACTTC CSASPGPLRNEQYF
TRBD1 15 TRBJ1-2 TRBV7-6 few TGTGCCAGCAGCTTAGACTCAGGGGGCACCTATGGCTACACCTTC CASSLDSGGTYGYTF
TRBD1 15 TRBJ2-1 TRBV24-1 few TGTGCCACCAGTAATCGGACAGGGGCCTACAATGAGCAGTTCTTC CATSNRTGAYNEQFF